Here is one T cell receptor beta chain with its context. The data were obtained in a study of blood T cell repertoires in COVID-19. Study summary: Sites across the United States, Italy and Spain contributed samples from acute and convalescent COVID-19. The analysed material was cDNA or gDNA that came from T cells, B-cell-depleted T cells, or PBMCs.

Authors' processing steps: The authors estimated nucleated cell counts from reference gene primer amplification. The assay was immunoSEQ multiplex PCR, and TCRdb's table has in-frame clones only and misses some. V, J and clone size were drawn from that table, and D and trimming were deduced from the DNA. The sample has fewer than 70,000 clones, 85% seen once; the top ten hold more than 20%. V was pared by 0 bases and J by 4 bases, with 7 bases between. The CDR3 runs to 13 residues. CDR1 is SNHLY, CDR2 FYNNEI, per germline. The sequence derives from a man between 50 and 59 years old with acute or convalescent COVID-19. The chain has TRBV2 and TRBJ2-7, with D maybe TRBD1 (5 bases). Sequences were obtained from peripheral blood. The CDR3 loop is CASSEAGEYEQYV. As DNA, the CDR3 is TGTGCCAGCAGTGAAGCAGGGGAATACGAGCAGTACGTC.